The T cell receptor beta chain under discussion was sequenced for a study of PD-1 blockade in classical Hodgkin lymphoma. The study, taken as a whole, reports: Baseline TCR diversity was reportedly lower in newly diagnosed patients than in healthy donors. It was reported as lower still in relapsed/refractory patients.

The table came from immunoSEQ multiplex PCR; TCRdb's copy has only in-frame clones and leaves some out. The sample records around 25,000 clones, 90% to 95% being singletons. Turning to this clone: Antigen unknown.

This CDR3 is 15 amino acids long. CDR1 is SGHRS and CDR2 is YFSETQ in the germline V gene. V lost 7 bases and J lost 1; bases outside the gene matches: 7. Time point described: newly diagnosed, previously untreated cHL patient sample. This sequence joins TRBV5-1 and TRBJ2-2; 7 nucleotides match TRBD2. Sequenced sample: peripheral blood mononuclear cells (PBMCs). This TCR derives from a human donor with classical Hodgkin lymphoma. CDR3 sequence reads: CASGRAQENTGELFF. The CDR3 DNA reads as TGCGCCAGCGGGAGGGCACAGGAGAACACCGGGGAGCTGTTTTTT.